This entry features one TCR beta chain sequence. The entry originates in a study of blood T cell repertoires in COVID-19. Study background: COVID-19 samples, acute and convalescent, were from the United States, Italy and Spain.

Seattle-derived patients entered the study during active infection and were followed longitudinally. After removal of 3 bases from V and 3 bases from J, the junction contained 9 bases not matched to a gene. Germline CDR1 and CDR2: MNHEY and SMNVEV (reference sequence). The length of the CDR3 is 16 residues. TCRdb's table, derived via immunoSEQ multiplex PCR, lists solely in-frame clones and lacks some. The table lists under 250,000 clones, roughly 82% of them singletons, with approximately 6% in the top ten. The chain joins TRBV27 to TRBJ2-3; the match to TRBD1 covers 7 bases. Sequenced material: peripheral blood. The origin of this receptor is a woman of 80 years or more with COVID-19, enrolled during active disease. CDR3 residues: CASSFRITGATDTQYF. As DNA, the CDR3 is TGTGCCAGCAGTTTCCGCATCACAGGGGCTACAGATACGCAGTATTTT.